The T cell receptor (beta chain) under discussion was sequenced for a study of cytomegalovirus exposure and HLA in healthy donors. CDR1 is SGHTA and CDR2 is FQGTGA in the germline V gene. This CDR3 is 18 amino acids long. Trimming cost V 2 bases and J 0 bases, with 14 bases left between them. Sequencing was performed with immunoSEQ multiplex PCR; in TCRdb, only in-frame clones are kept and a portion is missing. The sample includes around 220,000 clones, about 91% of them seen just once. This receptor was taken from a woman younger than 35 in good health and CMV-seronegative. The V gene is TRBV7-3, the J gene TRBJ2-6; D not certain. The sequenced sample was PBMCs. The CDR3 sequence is CASSLYPQKTSGANVLTF. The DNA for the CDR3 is TGTGCCAGCAGCTTATACCCCCAGAAAACCTCTGGGGCCAACGTCCTGACTTTC. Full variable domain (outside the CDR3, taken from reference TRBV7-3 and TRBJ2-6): GAGVSQTPSNKVTEKGKYVELRCDPISGHTALYWYRQSLGQGPEFLIYFQGTGAADDSGLPNDRFFAVRPEGSVSTLKIQRTERGDSAVYLCASSLYPQKTSGANVLTFGAGSRLTVL.